The present TCR beta chain was sequenced within a study of siplizumab effects on memory and regulatory T cells. The method was immunoSEQ multiplex PCR; TCRdb's version includes in-frame clones alone and lacks a portion of them. Of about 10,000 clones in the sample, around 40% were seen once. Responder and stimulator cells in the mixed lymphocyte reaction were cultured together for roughly 6 days at 37°C. On this clone: Antigen specificity is unknown.

The clonotype was recovered from a human donor in good health; the cells came from an allogeneic mixed lymphocyte reaction. The source material was CFSE-low (dividing) CD8+ T cells sorted from an allogeneic mixed lymphocyte reaction.

CDR3 DNA sequence: TGTGCCAGCAGCTTTACAGGTGCTCAAAACATTCAGTACTTC. It specifies CASSFTGAQNIQYF. V usage is TRBV4-2 and J usage is TRBJ2-4; perhaps TRBD1 as D (5 bases). Trimming cost V 5 bases and J 5 bases, with 13 bases left between them. Looked up from germline, CDR1 is LGHNA and CDR2 is YNFKEQ. The CDR3 loop spans 14 amino acids.